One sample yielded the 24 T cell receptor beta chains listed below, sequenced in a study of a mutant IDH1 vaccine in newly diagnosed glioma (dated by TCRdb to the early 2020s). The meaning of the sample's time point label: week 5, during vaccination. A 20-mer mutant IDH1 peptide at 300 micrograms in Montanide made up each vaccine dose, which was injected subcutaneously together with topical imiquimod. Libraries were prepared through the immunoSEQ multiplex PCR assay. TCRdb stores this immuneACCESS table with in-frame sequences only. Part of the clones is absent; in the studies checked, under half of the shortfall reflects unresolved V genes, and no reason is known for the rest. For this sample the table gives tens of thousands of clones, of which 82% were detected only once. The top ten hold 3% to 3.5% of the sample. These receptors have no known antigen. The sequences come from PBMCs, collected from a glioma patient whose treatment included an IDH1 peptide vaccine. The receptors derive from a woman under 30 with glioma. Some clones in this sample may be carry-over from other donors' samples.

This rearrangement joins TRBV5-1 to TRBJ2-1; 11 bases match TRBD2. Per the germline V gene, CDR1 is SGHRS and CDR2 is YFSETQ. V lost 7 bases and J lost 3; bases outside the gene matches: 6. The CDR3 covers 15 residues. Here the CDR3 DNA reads TGCGCCAGCTTCCCGGGACTAGCGGACTACAATGAGCAGTTCTTC. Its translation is CASFPGLADYNEQFF.

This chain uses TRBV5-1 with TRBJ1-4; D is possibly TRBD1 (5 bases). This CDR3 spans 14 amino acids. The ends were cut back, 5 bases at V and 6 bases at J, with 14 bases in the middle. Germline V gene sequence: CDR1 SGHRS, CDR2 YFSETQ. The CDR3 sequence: CASSTGTAHEKLFF. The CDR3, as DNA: TGCGCCAGCAGTACCGGGACGGCCCATGAAAAACTGTTTTTT.

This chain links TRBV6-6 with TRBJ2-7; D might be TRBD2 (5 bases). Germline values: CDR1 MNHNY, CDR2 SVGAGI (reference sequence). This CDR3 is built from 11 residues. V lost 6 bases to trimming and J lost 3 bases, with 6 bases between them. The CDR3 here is CASRRDYEQYF. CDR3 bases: TGTGCCAGCAGACGGGACTACGAGCAGTACTTC.

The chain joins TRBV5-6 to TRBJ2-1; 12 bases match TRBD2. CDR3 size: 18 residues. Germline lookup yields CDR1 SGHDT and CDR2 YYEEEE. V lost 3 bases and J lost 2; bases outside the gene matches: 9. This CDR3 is CASSSSGRAILAYNEQFF. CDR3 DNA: TGTGCCAGCAGCTCTAGCGGGAGGGCCATCTTAGCCTACAATGAGCAGTTCTTC.

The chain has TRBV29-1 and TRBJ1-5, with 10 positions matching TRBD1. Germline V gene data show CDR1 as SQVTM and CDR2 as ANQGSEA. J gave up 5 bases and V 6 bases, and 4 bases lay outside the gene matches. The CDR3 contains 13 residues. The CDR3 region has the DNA TGCAGCGTCGGACAGGGGGGGGATCAGCCCCAGCATTTT. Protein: CSVGQGGDQPQHF.

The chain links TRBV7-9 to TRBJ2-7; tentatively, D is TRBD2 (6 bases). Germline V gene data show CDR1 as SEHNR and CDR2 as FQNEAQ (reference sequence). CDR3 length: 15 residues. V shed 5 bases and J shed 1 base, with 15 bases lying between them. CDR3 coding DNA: TGTGCCAGCAGCCCCAGACTGGGGGGATCCTACGAGCAGTACTTC. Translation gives CASSPRLGGSYEQYF.

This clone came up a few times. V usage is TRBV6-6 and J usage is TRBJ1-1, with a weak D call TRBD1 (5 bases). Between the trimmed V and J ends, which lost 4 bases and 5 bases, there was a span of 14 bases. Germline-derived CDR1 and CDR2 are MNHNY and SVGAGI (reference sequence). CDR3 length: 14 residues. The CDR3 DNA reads TGTGCCAGCAGTTCCGCGGCAGGGAGGACTGAAGCTTTCTTT. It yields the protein CASSSAAGRTEAFF.

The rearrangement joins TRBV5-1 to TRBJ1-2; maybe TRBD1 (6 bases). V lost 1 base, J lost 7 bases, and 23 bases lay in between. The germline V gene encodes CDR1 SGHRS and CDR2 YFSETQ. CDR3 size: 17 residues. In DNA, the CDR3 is TGCGCCAGCAGCTTGTCGGCCGCGGGGGCCCGGGTTAGTGGCTACACCTTC. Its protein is CASSLSAAGARVSGYTF.

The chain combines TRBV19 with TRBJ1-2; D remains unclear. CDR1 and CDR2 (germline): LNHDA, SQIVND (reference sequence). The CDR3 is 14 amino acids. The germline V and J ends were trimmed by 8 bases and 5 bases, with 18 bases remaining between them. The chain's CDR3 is CASLGPGASYGYTF. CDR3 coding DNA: TGTGCCAGTCTCGGACCGGGAGCCAGTTATGGCTACACCTTC.

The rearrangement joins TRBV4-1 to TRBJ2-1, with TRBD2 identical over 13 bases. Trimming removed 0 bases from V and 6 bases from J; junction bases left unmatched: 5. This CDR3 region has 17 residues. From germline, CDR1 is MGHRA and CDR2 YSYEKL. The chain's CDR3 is CASSQDGLAGVANEQFF. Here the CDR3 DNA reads TGCGCCAGCAGCCAAGATGGACTAGCGGGAGTTGCCAATGAGCAGTTCTTC.

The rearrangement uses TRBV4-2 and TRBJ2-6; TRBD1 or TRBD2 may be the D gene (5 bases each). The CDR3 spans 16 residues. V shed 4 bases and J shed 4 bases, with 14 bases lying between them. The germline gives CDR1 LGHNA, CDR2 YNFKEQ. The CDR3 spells CASSRDGASGANVLTF. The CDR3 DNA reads TGTGCCAGCAGCCGGGACGGAGCTTCGGGGGCCAACGTCCTGACTTTC.

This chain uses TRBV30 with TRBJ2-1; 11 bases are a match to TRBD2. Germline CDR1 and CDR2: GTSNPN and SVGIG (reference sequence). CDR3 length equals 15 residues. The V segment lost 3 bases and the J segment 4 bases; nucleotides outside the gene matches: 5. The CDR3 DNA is TGTGCCTGGAGCCCCGGGACTAGCGGATACAATGAGCAGTTCTTC. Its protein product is CAWSPGTSGYNEQFF.

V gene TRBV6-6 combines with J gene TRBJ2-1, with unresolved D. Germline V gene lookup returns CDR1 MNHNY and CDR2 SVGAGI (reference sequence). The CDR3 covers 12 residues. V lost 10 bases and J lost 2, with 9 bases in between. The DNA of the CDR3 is TGTGCCACCCGTTGGACCTACAATGAGCAGTTCTTC. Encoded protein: CATRWTYNEQFF.

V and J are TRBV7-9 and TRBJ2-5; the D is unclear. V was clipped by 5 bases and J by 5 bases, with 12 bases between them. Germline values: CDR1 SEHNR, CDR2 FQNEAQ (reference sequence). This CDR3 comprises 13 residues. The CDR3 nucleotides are TGTGCCAGCAGCCCCGGTCCCGAGGAGACCCAGTACTTC. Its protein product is CASSPGPEETQYF.

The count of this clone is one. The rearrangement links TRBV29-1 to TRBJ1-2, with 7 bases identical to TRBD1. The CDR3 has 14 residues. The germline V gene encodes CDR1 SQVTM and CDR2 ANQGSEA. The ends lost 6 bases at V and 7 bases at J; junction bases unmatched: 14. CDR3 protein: CSVLGLGQSSGYTF. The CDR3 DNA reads TGCAGCGTCCTCGGCTTGGGACAGAGCAGTGGCTACACCTTC.

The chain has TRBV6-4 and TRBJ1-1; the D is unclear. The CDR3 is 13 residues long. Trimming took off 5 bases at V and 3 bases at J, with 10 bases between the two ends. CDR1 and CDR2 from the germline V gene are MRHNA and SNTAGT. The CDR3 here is CASSRERDTEAFF. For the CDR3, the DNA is TGTGCCAGCAGTAGGGAGCGGGACACTGAAGCTTTCTTT.

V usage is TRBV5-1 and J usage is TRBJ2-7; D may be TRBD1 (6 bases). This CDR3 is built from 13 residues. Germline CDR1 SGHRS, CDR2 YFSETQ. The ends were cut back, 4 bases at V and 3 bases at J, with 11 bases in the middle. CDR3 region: CASSPGQYYEQYF. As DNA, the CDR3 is TGCGCCAGCAGCCCAGGACAGTACTACGAGCAGTACTTC. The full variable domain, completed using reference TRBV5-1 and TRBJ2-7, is KAGVTQTPRYLIKTRGQQVTLSCSPISGHRSVSWYQQTPGQGLQFLFEYFSETQRNKGNFPGRFSGRQFSNSRSEMNVSTLELGDSALYLCASSPGQYYEQYFGPGTRLTVT.

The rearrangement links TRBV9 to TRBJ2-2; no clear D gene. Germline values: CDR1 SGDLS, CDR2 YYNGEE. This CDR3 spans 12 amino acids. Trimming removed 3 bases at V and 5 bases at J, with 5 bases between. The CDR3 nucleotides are TGTGCCAGCAGCGCCCAGACCGGGGAGCTGTTTTTT. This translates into CASSAQTGELFF.

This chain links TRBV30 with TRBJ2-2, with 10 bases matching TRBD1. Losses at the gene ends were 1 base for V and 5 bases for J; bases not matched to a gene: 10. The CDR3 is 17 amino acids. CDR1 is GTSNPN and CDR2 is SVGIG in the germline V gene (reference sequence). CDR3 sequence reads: CAWSGGWGTGETGELFF. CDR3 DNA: TGTGCCTGGAGTGGGGGCTGGGGGACAGGGGAGACCGGGGAGCTGTTTTTT.

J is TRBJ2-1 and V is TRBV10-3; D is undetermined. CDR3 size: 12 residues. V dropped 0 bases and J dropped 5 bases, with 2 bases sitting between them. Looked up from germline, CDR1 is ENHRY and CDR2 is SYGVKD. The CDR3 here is CAISESNNEQFF. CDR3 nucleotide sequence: TGTGCCATCAGTGAGTCAAACAATGAGCAGTTCTTC.

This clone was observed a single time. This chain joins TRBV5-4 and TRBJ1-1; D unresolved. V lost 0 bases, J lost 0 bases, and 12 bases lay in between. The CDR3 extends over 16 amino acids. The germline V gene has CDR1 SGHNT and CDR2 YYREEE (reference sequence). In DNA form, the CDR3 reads TGTGCCAGCAGCTTGGCCGGGTCTTGGGTGAACACTGAAGCTTTCTTT. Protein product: CASSLAGSWVNTEAFF.

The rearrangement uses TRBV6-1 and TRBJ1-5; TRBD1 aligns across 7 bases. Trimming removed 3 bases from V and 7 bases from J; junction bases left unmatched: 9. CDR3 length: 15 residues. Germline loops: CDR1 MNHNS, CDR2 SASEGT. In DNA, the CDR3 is TGTGCCAGCAGTGAGGGCAGGGGGAAGAGCCAGCCCCAGCATTTT. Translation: CASSEGRGKSQPQHF.

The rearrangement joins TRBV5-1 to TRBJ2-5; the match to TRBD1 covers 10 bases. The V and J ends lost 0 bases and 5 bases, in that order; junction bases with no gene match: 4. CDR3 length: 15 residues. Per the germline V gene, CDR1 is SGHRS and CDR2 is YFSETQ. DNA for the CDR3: TGCGCCAGCAGCTTGGGACAGGGGGCTTGGGAGACCCAGTACTTC. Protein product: CASSLGQGAWETQYF.

The CDR3 DNA reads TGCACCAGCAGCCAAGCCGAGCCCAGGGGAGGTACTGAAGCTTTCTTT. This sequence encodes CTSSQAEPRGGTEAFF. The chain carries TRBV1 and TRBJ1-1. TRBV1 is classified as a pseudogene. This CDR3 is 16 amino acids long.